The 28 T cell receptor beta chains below were found in one sample sequenced in a study of blood T cell repertoires in COVID-19. The data were produced by immunoSEQ multiplex PCR, yet TCRdb's version contains in-frame clones alone and is incomplete. The profile covers some 260,000 clones, with approximately 88% appearing a single time and roughly 10% taken by the ten largest. The source material was peripheral blood. The receptors were gathered from a woman between 70 and 85 years old with COVID-19, enrolled during active disease.

The gene calls are TRBV11-3 and TRBJ2-5; 10 positions agree with TRBD2. Germline V gene sequence: CDR1 SGHNT, CDR2 YENEEA. The CDR3 is 16 residues long. Germline trimming cut 5 bases from V and 2 bases from J; bases unmatched to any gene: 8. The CDR3: CASSLWGLATQETQYF. CDR3 nucleotide sequence: TGTGCCAGCAGCCTATGGGGACTAGCGACACAAGAGACCCAGTACTTC.

V usage is TRBV11-2 and J usage is TRBJ1-1; D might be TRBD1 (5 bases). Deletions cut 5 bases from V and 1 base from J, with 11 bases between. CDR1 is SGHAT, CDR2 FQNNGV, per germline. The CDR3 extends over 14 amino acids. Here the CDR3 reads CASSRRGSNTEAFF. CDR3 nucleotide sequence: TGTGCCAGCAGCCGACGGGGGTCGAACACTGAAGCTTTCTTT.

Only a few counts were recorded for this clone. CDR3 nucleotide sequence: TGTGCTAGTGGTTTGTTAGGTTTACTAGCGGGAGGATACGAGCAGTACTTC. Translated, it gives CASGLLGLLAGGYEQYF. V gene TRBV12-5 combines with J gene TRBJ2-7; 12 positions match TRBD2. Losses at the gene ends were 2 bases for V and 4 bases for J; bases not matched to a gene: 9. Germline assignment: CDR1 LGHNT and CDR2 FRNRAP. This CDR3 is built from 17 residues.

The rearrangement uses TRBV6-4 and TRBJ1-1; no clear D. V lost 6 bases and J lost 4, with 12 bases in between. CDR3 length: 13 residues. Germline V gene lookup returns CDR1 MRHNA and CDR2 SNTAGT. For the CDR3, the DNA is TGTGCCAGCAGCTTTTCTCCAGGCACTGAAGCTTTCTTT. Translated: CASSFSPGTEAFF.

The genes are TRBV6-5 and TRBJ2-7; a weak D match, TRBD1 (5 bases). The CDR3 has 11 amino acids. CDR1 MNHEY and CDR2 SVGAGI come from the germline V gene. V shed 10 bases and J shed 2 bases, with 9 bases lying between them. The CDR3 loop is CATRQTYEQYF. The CDR3 nucleotides are TGTGCCACCCGACAGACCTACGAGCAGTACTTC.

The chain employs TRBV29-1 and TRBJ2-7; 8 bases fit TRBD1. Looked up from germline, CDR1 is SQVTM and CDR2 is ANQGSEA. The CDR3 spans 14 residues. V lost 3 bases and J lost 2; bases outside the gene matches: 6. The CDR3 DNA reads TGCAGCGTTGATGGACAGGGACACCCCTACGAGCAGTACTTC. Translated, it gives CSVDGQGHPYEQYF.

CDR3 region: CATSAPGVVGTPQHF. The CDR3 bases are TGTGCCACCAGTGCACCCGGGGTTGTGGGTACACCCCAGCATTTT. The chain employs TRBV24-1 and TRBJ1-5, with D unclear. This CDR3 has 15 residues. Trimming left V 5 bases short and J 10 bases short, with 20 bases between. CDR1 and CDR2 from the germline V gene are KGHDR and SFDVKD.

The chain couples TRBV5-4 to TRBJ2-1; D remains unclear. Trimming pared 0 bases from V and 0 bases from J, leaving 7 bases between. Germline CDR1 reads SGHNT; CDR2 reads YYREEE (reference sequence). The CDR3 is made up of 15 amino acids. DNA of the CDR3: TGTGCCAGCAGCTTGGACTCGAGCTCCTACAATGAGCAGTTCTTC. This codes for CASSLDSSSYNEQFF.

This chain uses TRBV6-1 with TRBJ2-3, with D perhaps matching TRBD1 (7 bases). V was clipped by 1 base and J by 6 bases, with 14 bases between them. Germline CDR1 is MNHNS and CDR2 is SASEGT. The CDR3 is 15 amino acids. Here the CDR3 reads CASSEEVAGGDTQYF. CDR3 DNA sequence: TGTGCCAGCAGTGAAGAAGTTGCAGGGGGGGATACGCAGTATTTT.

The CDR3 is CASSQNRNEKLFF. CDR3 sequence (DNA): TGCGCCAGCAGCCAAAATCGTAATGAAAAACTGTTTTTT. The chain employs TRBV4-1 and TRBJ1-4; D is uncertain. The germline CDR1 and CDR2 sequences are MGHRA and YSYEKL. This CDR3 comprises 13 residues. V was shortened by 2 bases and J by 4 bases, with 5 bases between the two germline ends.

The CDR3 nucleotides read TGTGCCAGCAGCTTAAGCGCGGGACGGGAGACCCAGTACTTC. This encodes CASSLSAGRETQYF. V and J are TRBV7-2 and TRBJ2-5; D might be TRBD2 (6 bases). Germline loops: CDR1 SGHTA, CDR2 FQGNSA. V was shortened by 2 bases and J by 5 bases, with 12 bases between the two germline ends. The CDR3 totals 14 residues.

This chain joins TRBV7-3 and TRBJ2-2; 8 bases line up with TRBD1. This CDR3 region has 16 residues. Germline V CDR1 and CDR2: SGHTA, FQGTGA. The ends lost 1 base at V and 7 bases at J; junction bases unmatched: 8. Written as DNA, the CDR3 is TGTGCCAGCAGCTTAAATTCCAGGGGGCTGGGCGGGGAGCTGTTTTTT. Protein product: CASSLNSRGLGGELFF. Based on the CDR3 plus reference TRBV7-3 and TRBJ2-2, the full variable domain is GAGVSQTPSNKVTEKGKYVELRCDPISGHTALYWYRQSLGQGPEFLIYFQGTGAADDSGLPNDRFFAVRPEGSVSTLKIQRTERGDSAVYLCASSLNSRGLGGELFFGEGSRLTVL.

The chain carries TRBV27 and TRBJ2-3; TRBD2 agrees at 13 bases. CDR1 is MNHEY and CDR2 is SMNVEV in the germline V gene (reference sequence). The CDR3 totals 17 residues. V was pared by 4 bases and J by 5 bases, with 9 bases of the junction left unmatched. The CDR3 DNA reads TGTGCCAGCAGTTCACCAGGACTAGCGGGAGCGAAAGATACGCAGTATTTT. It translates to CASSSPGLAGAKDTQYF.

The gene calls are TRBV29-1 and TRBJ1-5; D is possibly TRBD1 (6 bases). This CDR3 region has 12 residues. Trimming took 4 bases from V and 4 from J, leaving 8 bases between them. Germline V lookup: CDR1 SQVTM, CDR2 ANQGSEA. The CDR3 region has the DNA TGCAGCGTTGTAACAGGGAATCAGCCCCAGCATTTT. This translates into CSVVTGNQPQHF.

This chain uses TRBV27 with TRBJ1-2, with TRBD1 as a possible D gene (5 bases). This CDR3 has 13 amino acids. V gave up 3 bases and J gave up 11 bases, with 16 bases separating them. From germline, CDR1 is MNHEY and CDR2 SMNVEV (reference sequence). The chain's CDR3 is CASSFNTRAIYTF. The CDR3 region has the DNA TGTGCCAGCAGTTTTAATACCAGGGCAATTTACACCTTC.

This chain joins TRBV27 and TRBJ2-1; maybe TRBD1 (5 bases). With 2 bases removed from V and 0 bases from J, the gap between germline ends came to 11 bases. Germline CDR1 MNHEY, CDR2 SMNVEV (reference sequence). The CDR3 consists of 16 residues. CDR3 residues: CASSLAETASYNEQFF. CDR3 nucleotides: TGTGCCAGCAGTTTAGCTGAGACAGCCTCCTACAATGAGCAGTTCTTC.

This CDR3 reads CASSQTRRNEQFF. CDR3 DNA sequence: TGTGCCAGCAGCCAAACTAGGCGGAATGAGCAGTTCTTC. The chain uses TRBV3-1 (or the pseudogene TRBV3-2) and TRBJ2-1, with D possibly TRBD2 on 5 matching bases. Trimming stripped 2 bases from V and 7 bases from J, with 9 bases between. The CDR3 spans 13 residues. Germline assignment: CDR1 LGHDT and CDR2 YNNKEL (reference sequence).

Turning to this clone: The same CDR3 can be traced to other DNA sequences in this sample. The V and J genes are TRBV30 and TRBJ1-3, with D possibly matching TRBD1 (5 bases). Germline values: CDR1 GTSNPN, CDR2 SVGIG (reference sequence). The V gene lost 3 bases and the J gene lost 0 bases, with 9 bases spanning the gap. The CDR3 contains 14 residues. The CDR3 here is CAWSRTGSGNTIYF. The CDR3 nucleotides read TGTGCCTGGAGCAGAACAGGCTCTGGAAACACCATATATTTT.

This clone occurred once. The chain is built from TRBV11-2 and TRBJ1-2; D unclear. Germline assignment: CDR1 SGHAT and CDR2 FQNNGV. This CDR3 is built from 11 residues. Between the trimmed V and J ends, which lost 10 bases and 5 bases, there was a span of 11 bases. In nucleotides, the CDR3 is TGTGCCACCACTATTGGATATGGCTACACCTTC. Protein product: CATTIGYGYTF.

The gene calls are TRBV7-3 and TRBJ2-3; no definite D call. The V gene's germline CDR1 is SGHTA and CDR2 FQGTGA. Deletions cut 2 bases from V and 2 bases from J, with 8 bases between. This CDR3 comprises 14 residues. The CDR3 nucleotides read TGTGCCAGCAGCTTAGCGGAAATCACAGATACGCAGTATTTT. This sequence encodes CASSLAEITDTQYF.

CDR3 residues: CASSLYSPAAAGVKGQETQYF. The CDR3 coding sequence is TGTGCCAGCAGTTTATATTCCCCCGCCGCAGCGGGAGTTAAAGGCCAAGAGACCCAGTACTTC. The chain links TRBV28 to TRBJ2-5; 8 bases align to TRBD2. This CDR3 spans 21 amino acids. CDR1 and CDR2 (germline): MDHEN, SYDVKM. V trimming: 1 base; J trimming: 1 base; junction bases outside the gene matches: 20.

The J gene is TRBJ1-2, the V gene TRBV29-1, with D uncertain. Germline CDR1 is SQVTM and CDR2 is ANQGSEA. This CDR3 has 14 residues. V lost 7 bases, J lost 6 bases, and 21 bases lay in between. The CDR3 coding sequence is TGCAGCGCAAATTATGAGGGCCCCTCGAATGGCTACACCTTC. Residues: CSANYEGPSNGYTF.

The count of this clone is one. The chain links TRBV28 to TRBJ1-5, with 8 positions matching TRBD1. CDR1 and CDR2 from the germline V gene are MDHEN and SYDVKM. V was clipped by 4 bases and J by 6 bases; unmatched bases: 8. This CDR3 contains 15 residues. CDR3 loop: CASSYQQGVFQPQHF. The CDR3 nucleotides are TGTGCCAGCAGTTACCAACAGGGGGTTTTTCAGCCCCAGCATTTT.

V gene TRBV18 combines with J gene TRBJ1-1; D might be TRBD1 (5 bases). With 1 base removed from V and 4 bases from J, the gap between germline ends came to 13 bases. CDR1 is KGHSH and CDR2 is LQKENI in the germline V gene. The CDR3 covers 15 residues. The CDR3: CASSPRPGLGTEAFF. The CDR3 DNA reads TGTGCCAGCTCACCACGCCCAGGGTTGGGCACTGAAGCTTTCTTT. The full variable domain, in which reference TRBV18 and TRBJ1-1 provide the parts outside the CDR3, is NAGVMQNPRHLVRRRGQEARLRCSPMKGHSHVYWYRQLPEEGLKFMVYLQKENIIDESGMPKERFSAEFPKEGPSILRIQQVVRGDSAAYFCASSPRPGLGTEAFFGQGTRLTVV.

The V gene is TRBV30, the J gene TRBJ1-4; D gene uncertain. The ends were cut back, 5 bases at V and 3 bases at J, with 16 bases in the middle. CDR3 length: 15 residues. Germline V lookup: CDR1 GTSNPN, CDR2 SVGIG (reference sequence). The CDR3 region has the DNA TGTGCCTGGGCCTCCCTCCAGTGGCCTAATGAAAAACTGTTTTTT. Translated: CAWASLQWPNEKLFF.

The chain carries TRBV6-5 and TRBJ2-7; TRBD2 agrees at 7 bases. The CDR3 has 15 residues. Germline V lookup: CDR1 MNHEY, CDR2 SVGAGI. Losses at the gene ends were 2 bases for V and 3 bases for J; bases not matched to a gene: 7. The CDR3 sequence: CASSYTLAGDYEQYF. The CDR3 DNA is TGTGCCAGCAGTTACACCTTGGCGGGAGACTACGAGCAGTACTTC.

This clone was observed once. The chain links TRBV19 to TRBJ1-2; D ambiguous. Germline assignment: CDR1 LNHDA and CDR2 SQIVND (reference sequence). The V end lost 6 bases, the J end lost 8 bases, and 22 bases lay between the germline ends. The CDR3 spans 15 residues. CDR3 amino acids: CASSTQTPLGDGYTF. DNA of the CDR3: TGTGCCAGTAGCACCCAGACCCCTTTGGGCGACGGCTACACCTTC.

The chain employs TRBV18 and TRBJ2-2, with 13 bases lining up with TRBD2. CDR1 is KGHSH and CDR2 is LQKENI in the germline V gene. Trimming removed 3 bases from V and 4 bases from J; junction bases left unmatched: 2. This CDR3 is built from 16 residues. The CDR3 nucleotides read TGTGCCAGCTCACCTACTAGCGGGAGGGCCACCGGGGAGCTGTTTTTT. It translates to CASSPTSGRATGELFF.